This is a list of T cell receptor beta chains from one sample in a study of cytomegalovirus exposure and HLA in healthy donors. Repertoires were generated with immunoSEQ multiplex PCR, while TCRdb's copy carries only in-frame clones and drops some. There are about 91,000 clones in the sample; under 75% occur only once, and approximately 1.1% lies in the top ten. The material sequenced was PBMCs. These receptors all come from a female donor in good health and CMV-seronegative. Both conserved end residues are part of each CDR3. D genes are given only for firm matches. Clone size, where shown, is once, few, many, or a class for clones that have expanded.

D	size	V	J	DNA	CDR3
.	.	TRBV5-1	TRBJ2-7	TGCGCCAGCAGCCCCATGTTGGTTGGGGAGGAGCAGTACTTC	CASSPMLVGEEQYF
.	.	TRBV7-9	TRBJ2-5	TGTGCCAGCAGCCCCATCAGGCAAGAGACCCAGTACTTC	CASSPIRQETQYF
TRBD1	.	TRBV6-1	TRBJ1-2	TGTGCCAGCAGTGAACGGCCTCTACAGGGGATTGGCTATGGCTACACCTTC	CASSERPLQGIGYGYTF
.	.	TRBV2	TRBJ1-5	TGTGCCAGCAGTTGGGTGACAGACAATCAGCCCCAGCATTTT	CASSWVTDNQPQHF
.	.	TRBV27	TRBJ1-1	TGTGCCAGCAGGATACAGCCGAACACTGAAGCTTTCTTT	CASRIQPNTEAFF
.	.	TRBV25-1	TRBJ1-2	TGTGCCAGCAGTGAAGCAGGCCCTATGATTAATGGCTACACCTTC	CASSEAGPMINGYTF
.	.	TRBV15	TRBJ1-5	TGTGCCACCAGCAGACTTACAGGGAGGGGTCAGCCCCAGCATTTT	CATSRLTGRGQPQHF
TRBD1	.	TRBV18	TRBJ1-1	TGTGCCAGCTCGCAATCGCAGGGGGTCACTGAAGCTTTCTTT	CASSQSQGVTEAFF
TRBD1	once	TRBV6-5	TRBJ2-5	TGTGCCTGTACGGACAGGGCAGAGACCCAGTACTTC	CACTDRAETQYF
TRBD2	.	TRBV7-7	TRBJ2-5	TGTGCTAGCAGCCCCGCCCAGACTAGCGGGAAAGAGACCCAGTACTTC	CASSPAQTSGKETQYF
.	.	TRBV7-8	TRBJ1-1	TGTGCCAGCTCGGGCGGGGGGAGGTTTAGGACTGAAGCTTTCTTT	CASSGGGRFRTEAFF
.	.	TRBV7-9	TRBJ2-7	TGTGCCAGCAGCACCCCGGGACTTCCAACCTACGAGCAGTACTTC	CASSTPGLPTYEQYF
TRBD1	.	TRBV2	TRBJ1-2	TGTGCCAGCATCGATGGACAGGTGAACTATGGCTACACCTTC	CASIDGQVNYGYTF
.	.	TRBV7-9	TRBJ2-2	TGTGCCAGCAGCCCCCTAGCAACCGGGGAGCTGTTTTTT	CASSPLATGELFF
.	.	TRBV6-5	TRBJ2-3	TGTGCCAGCAGACCCGGGGGTGGTTCAGATACGCAGTATTTT	CASRPGGGSDTQYF
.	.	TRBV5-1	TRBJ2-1	TGCGCCAGCAGCCCACTAGCAGCATACAATGAGCAGTTCTTC	CASSPLAAYNEQFF
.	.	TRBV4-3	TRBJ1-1	TGCGCCAGCAGCCAAGCCAGGATGCAGGCTTTCTTT	CASSQARMQAFF
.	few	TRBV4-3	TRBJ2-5	TGCGCCAGCAGCCCCCCAGGGTCGGAGACCCAGTACTTC	CASSPPGSETQYF
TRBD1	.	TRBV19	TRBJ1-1	TGTGCCAGTAGTACCGGGACAGTTGAAGCTTTCTTT	CASSTGTVEAFF
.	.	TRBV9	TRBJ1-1	TGTGCCAGCAGCGTCGGGGACACTGAAGCTTTCTTT	CASSVGDTEAFF
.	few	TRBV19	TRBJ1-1	TGTGCCAGTAGTATAACAGGACGGGAAGCTTTCTTT	CASSITGREAFF
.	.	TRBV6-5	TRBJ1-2	TGTGCCAGCAGTACACAGGGATCAAACTATGGCTACACCTTC	CASSTQGSNYGYTF
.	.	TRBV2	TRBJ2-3	TGTGCCAGTTTCGGACAGTTCACAGATACGCAGTATTTT	CASFGQFTDTQYF
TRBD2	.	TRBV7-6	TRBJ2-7	TGTGCCAGCAGCATCACTAGCGGGAGGGCCCACGAGCAGTACTTC	CASSITSGRAHEQYF
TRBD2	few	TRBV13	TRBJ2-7	TGTGCCAGCAGCCCCCGTAGCGGGAGTGGGGCCTACGAGCAGTACTTC	CASSPRSGSGAYEQYF
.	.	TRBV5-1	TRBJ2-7	TGCGCCAGCAGCTTCGGGACTGGATCCTACGAGCAGTACTTC	CASSFGTGSYEQYF
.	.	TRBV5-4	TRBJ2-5	TGTGCCAGCAGCTTGGGCAGGGTAATAGAGACCCAGTACTTC	CASSLGRVIETQYF
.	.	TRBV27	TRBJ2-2	TGTGCCAGCAGTTTAACGGGCACCGGGGAGCTGTTTTTT	CASSLTGTGELFF
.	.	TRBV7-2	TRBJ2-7	TGTGCCAGCAGCTCGCCGGACACCCGATCCTACGAGCAGTACTTC	CASSSPDTRSYEQYF
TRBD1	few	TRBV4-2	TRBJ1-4	TGTGCCAGCAGCCCGGGACAGGGCCCAACTAATGAAAAACTGTTTTTT	CASSPGQGPTNEKLFF
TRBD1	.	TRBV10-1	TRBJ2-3	TGCGCCAGCAGTGATGGACAGGGGAGGGCAGATACGCGGTATTTT	CASSDGQGRADTRYF
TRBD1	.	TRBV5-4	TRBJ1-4	TGTGCCAGCAGCCAGGGGGCGGGAAGTGAAAAACTGTTTTTT	CASSQGAGSEKLFF
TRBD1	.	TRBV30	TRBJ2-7	TGTGCCTGGAGTCCTGACAGGGGCTACGAGCAGTACTTC	CAWSPDRGYEQYF
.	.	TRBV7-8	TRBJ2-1	TGTGCCAGCAGCTCACTTTATGGGCAGTTCTTC	CASSSLYGQFF
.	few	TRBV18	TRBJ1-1	TGTGCCAGCTCGCTCTCGAGAGAAGCTTTCTTT	CASSLSREAFF
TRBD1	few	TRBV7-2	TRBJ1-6	TGTGCCAGCTTCTCGGGACAGGGGAATTCACCCCTCCACTTT	CASFSGQGNSPLHF
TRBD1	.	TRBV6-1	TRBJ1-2	TGTGCCAGCAGTGAAGTTTACAGGGGTTTAATGGGCTACACCTTC	CASSEVYRGLMGYTF
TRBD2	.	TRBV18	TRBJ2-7	TGTGCCAGCTCACCAACGAGCGGGGGCTCCTACGAGCAGTACTTC	CASSPTSGGSYEQYF
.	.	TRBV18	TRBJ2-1	TGTGCCAGCTCACCGGACTTGATTAACAATGAGCAGTTCTTC	CASSPDLINNEQFF
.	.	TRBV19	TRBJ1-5	TGTGCCAGTAGTATTGTCCAACAGCCCCAGCATTTT	CASSIVQQPQHF
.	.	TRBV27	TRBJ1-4	TGTGCCAGCAGTACCTTCCGGGAGAGGGCAAAACTGTTTTTT	CASSTFRERAKLFF
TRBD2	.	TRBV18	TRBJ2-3	TGTGCCAGCTCATCGGGAGGGGCAGATACGCAGTATTTT	CASSSGGADTQYF
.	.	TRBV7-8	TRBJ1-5	TGTGCCAGCAGCTTAAGCCTTAGTACCGCTCAGCCCCAGCATTTT	CASSLSLSTAQPQHF
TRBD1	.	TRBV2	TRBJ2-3	TGTGCCAGCAGGCGGGACAGGGGGCCAGATACGCAGTATTTT	CASRRDRGPDTQYF
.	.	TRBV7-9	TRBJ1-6	TGTGCCAGCAGCCCATCACAGACCCTCCACTTT	CASSPSQTLHF
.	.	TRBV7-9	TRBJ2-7	TGTGCCAGCAGTTTGAGCGAAGAGAGCTCCTACGAGCAGTACTTC	CASSLSEESSYEQYF
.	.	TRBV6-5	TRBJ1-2	TGTGCCAGCAGCCCCTTAGGGACTCGCCGGGGCTACACCTTC	CASSPLGTRRGYTF
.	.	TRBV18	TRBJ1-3	TGTGCCAGCTCACTACAGCTAAACTCTGGAAACACCATATATTTT	CASSLQLNSGNTIYF
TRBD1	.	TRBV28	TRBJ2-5	TGTGCCAGCAGTAGGGGACAGGGCCGCCAAGAGACCCAGTACTTC	CASSRGQGRQETQYF
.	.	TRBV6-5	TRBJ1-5	TGTGCCAGCAGTTACTCCAGGGGTCAGCCCCAGCATTTT	CASSYSRGQPQHF
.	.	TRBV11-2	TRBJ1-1	TGTGCCAGCAGAAGGGGCGAACTGAACACTGAAGCTTTCTTT	CASRRGELNTEAFF